This T cell receptor (beta chain) was sequenced for a study of CD8 T cells in Susac syndrome. It was healthy donors who served as the controls, matched for age and sex. Germline loops: CDR1 MGHRA, CDR2 YSYEKL. The CDR3 consists of 18 residues. V lost 4 bases and J lost 7, with 28 bases in between. RNA totalling roughly 0.45 to 1 ug underwent reverse transcription with random hexamers. immunoSEQ multiplex PCR amplified TCR beta CDR3 across 54 Vbeta, 13 Jbeta. TCRdb used MiXCR to reprocess the immunoSEQ multiplex PCR reads, holding one entry per CDR3 protein. This sample has about 120,000 distinct CDR3 sequences, with 85% to 95% found just once.

Sequencing used CD8+ T cells from PBMCs. J is TRBJ1-1 and V is TRBV4-1, with a weak D call TRBD1 (5 bases). This TCR came from a human donor in good health. CDR3 nucleotide sequence: TGCGCCAGCAGCCCCGTGGGACCTAGGACGGGCGAGGGTGGTGAAGCTTTCTTT. This encodes CASSPVGPRTGEGGEAFF.